The following is a TCR beta chain sequence with its context. This specimen belongs to a study of blood T cell repertoires in COVID-19. For the study at large: Acute and convalescent COVID-19 specimens originated in the United States, Italy and Spain. T cells, B-cell-depleted T cells, or PBMCs supplied cDNA or gDNA.

The CDR3 has 13 residues. V was cut by 6 bases and J by 3 bases, with 12 bases left in between. The germline CDR1 and CDR2 sequences are SNHLY and FYNNEI. The repertoire was sequenced with immunoSEQ multiplex PCR; TCRdb's copy has only in-frame clones and lacks some. The sample consists of about 220,000 clones, approximately 81% of them appearing once. The sequenced sample consisted of peripheral blood. The sequence derives from a man younger than 45 with active or convalescent COVID-19. J is TRBJ2-7 and V is TRBV2, with D maybe TRBD1 (5 bases). CDR3 bases: TGTGCCAGCAGGGCTAACCAGGGCTACGAGCAGTACTTC. It specifies CASRANQGYEQYF.